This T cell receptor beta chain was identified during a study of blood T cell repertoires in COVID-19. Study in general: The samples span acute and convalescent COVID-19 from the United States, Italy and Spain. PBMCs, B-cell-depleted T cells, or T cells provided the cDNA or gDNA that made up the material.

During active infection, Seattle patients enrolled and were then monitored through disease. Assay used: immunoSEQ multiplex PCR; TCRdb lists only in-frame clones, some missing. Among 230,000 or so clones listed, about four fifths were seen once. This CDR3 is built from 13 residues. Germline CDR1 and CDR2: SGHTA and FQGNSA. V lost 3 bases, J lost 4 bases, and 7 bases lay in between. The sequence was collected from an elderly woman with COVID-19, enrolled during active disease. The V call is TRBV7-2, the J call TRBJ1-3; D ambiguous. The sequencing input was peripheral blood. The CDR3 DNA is TGTGCCAGCAGCTTCGGGGAAGGAAACACCATATATTTT. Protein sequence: CASSFGEGNTIYF.